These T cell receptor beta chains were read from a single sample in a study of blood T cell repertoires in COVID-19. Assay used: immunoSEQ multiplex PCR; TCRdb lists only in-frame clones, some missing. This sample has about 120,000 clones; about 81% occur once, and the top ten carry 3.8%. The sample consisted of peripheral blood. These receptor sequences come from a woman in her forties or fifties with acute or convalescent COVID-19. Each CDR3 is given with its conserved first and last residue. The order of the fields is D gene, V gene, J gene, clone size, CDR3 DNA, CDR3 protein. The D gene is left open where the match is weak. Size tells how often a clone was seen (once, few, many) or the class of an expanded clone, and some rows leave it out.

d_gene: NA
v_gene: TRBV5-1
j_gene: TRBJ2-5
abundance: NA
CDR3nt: TGCGCCAGCAGCTTGGTCCAGACAGAACAAGAGACCCAGTACTTC
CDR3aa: CASSLVQTEQETQYF

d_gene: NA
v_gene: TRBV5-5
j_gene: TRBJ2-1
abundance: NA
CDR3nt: TGTGCCAGCAGCACACGAGCGGGCTCCTACAATGAGCAGTTCTTC
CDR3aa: CASSTRAGSYNEQFF

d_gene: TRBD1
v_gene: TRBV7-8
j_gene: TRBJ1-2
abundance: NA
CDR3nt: TGTGCCAGCAGCCACAGGACAGGGATTAACTATGGCTACACCTTC
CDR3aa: CASSHRTGINYGYTF

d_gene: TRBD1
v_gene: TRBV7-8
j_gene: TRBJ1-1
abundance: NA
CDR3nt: TGTGCCAGCAGCGCCTGGACAGGGAGAGGAGCTTTCTTT
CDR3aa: CASSAWTGRGAFF

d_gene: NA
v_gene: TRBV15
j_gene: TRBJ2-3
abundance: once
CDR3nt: TGTGCCACCAGCAGGGGACTTTACACAGATACGCAGTATTTT
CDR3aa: CATSRGLYTDTQYF

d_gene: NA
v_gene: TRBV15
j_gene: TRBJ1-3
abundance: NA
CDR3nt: TGTGCCACCAGCAACGGGGGCACCATATATTTT
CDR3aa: CATSNGGTIYF

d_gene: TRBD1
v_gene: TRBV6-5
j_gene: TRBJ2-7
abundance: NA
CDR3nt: TGTGCCAGCAGGAACGACAGGGCCGAGCAGTACTTC
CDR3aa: CASRNDRAEQYF

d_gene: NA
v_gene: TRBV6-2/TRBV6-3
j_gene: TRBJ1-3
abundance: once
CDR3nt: TGTGCCAGCAGTTCAGCCGGGACATTGGACACCATATATTTT
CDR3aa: CASSSAGTLDTIYF

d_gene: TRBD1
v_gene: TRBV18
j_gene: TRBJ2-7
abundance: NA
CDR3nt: TGTGCCAGCTCACCGCCAAACAGGGGGGTCTACGAGCAGTACTTC
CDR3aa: CASSPPNRGVYEQYF

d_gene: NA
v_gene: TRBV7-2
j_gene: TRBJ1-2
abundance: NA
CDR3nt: TGTGCCAGCAGCCCCCACAAAGGCTACACCTTC
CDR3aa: CASSPHKGYTF

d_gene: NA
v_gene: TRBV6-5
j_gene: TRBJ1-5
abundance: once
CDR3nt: TGTGCCAGCAGTTACAGCAGGAATCAGCCCCAGCATTTT
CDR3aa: CASSYSRNQPQHF

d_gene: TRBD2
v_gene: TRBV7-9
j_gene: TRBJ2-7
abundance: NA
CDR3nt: TGTGCCAGCAGCTTAAGTACGCAGAGGGGAGGGCGCAAGTACTTC
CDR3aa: CASSLSTQRGGRKYF

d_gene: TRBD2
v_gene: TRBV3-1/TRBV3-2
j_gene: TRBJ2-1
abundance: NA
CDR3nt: TGTGCCAGCAGCCTAATGGGACTAGCGGGTCACAATGAGCAGTTCTTC
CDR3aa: CASSLMGLAGHNEQFF

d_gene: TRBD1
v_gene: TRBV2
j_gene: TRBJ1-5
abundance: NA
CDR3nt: TGTGCCAGCAGTCCGACAGGGGGTTGGAAGCCCCAGCATTTT
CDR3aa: CASSPTGGWKPQHF

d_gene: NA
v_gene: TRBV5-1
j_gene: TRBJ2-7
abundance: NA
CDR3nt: TGCGCCAGCAGCTTGGCCCCGACAGAGTCGGCCTACGAGCAGTACTTC
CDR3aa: CASSLAPTESAYEQYF

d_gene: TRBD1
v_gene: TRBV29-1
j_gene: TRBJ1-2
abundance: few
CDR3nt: TGCAGCGTGGGACAGCGATGGTATGGCTACACCTTC
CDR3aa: CSVGQRWYGYTF

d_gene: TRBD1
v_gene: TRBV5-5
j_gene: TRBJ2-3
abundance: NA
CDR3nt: TGTGCCAGCAGCTTGTTTTGGACGGGTGGGACAGGGACAACAGATACGCAGTATTTT
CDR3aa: CASSLFWTGGTGTTDTQYF

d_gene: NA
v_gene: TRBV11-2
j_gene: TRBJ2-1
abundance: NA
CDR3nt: TGTGCCAGCAGCAACCCCAGAAGGAGCTCCTACAATGAGCAGTTCTTC
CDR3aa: CASSNPRRSSYNEQFF

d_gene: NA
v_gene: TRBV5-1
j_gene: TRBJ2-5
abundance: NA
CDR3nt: TGCGCCAGCAGCTTGGGCCCTCAGGCAGAGACCCAGTACTTC
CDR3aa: CASSLGPQAETQYF

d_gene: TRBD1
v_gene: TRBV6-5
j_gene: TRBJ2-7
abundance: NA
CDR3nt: TGTGCCAGCAGCGCCGGGACAGCATACGAGCAGTACTTC
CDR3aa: CASSAGTAYEQYF

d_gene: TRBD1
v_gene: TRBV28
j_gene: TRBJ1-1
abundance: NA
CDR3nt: TGTGCCAGCAGTTTGGACAGGGATGGAGCTGAAGCTTTCTTT
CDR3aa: CASSLDRDGAEAFF

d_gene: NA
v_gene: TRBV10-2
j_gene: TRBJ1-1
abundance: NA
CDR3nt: TGCGCCAGCAGTGAGTTAATCAGGAACACTGAAGCTTTCTTT
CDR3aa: CASSELIRNTEAFF

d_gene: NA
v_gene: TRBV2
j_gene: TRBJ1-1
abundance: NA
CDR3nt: TGTGCCAGCAACTCCGGAGGGCTGAACACTGAAGCTTTCTTT
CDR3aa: CASNSGGLNTEAFF

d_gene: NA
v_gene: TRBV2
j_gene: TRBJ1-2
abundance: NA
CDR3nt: TGTGCCGACACGGACAGTGCAAACTATGGCTACACCTTC
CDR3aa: CADTDSANYGYTF

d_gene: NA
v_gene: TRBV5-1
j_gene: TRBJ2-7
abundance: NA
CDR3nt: TGCGCCAGCAGCTTGGGGGACATCGTCTCCTACGAGCAGTACTTC
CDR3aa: CASSLGDIVSYEQYF